This entry lists 21 T cell receptor beta chains sequenced from one sample in a study of blood T cell repertoires in COVID-19. The method was immunoSEQ multiplex PCR; TCRdb's version includes in-frame clones alone and lacks a portion of them. The table shows 180,000 or so clones, with more than 75% occurring only once. Sequenced: PBMCs or T cells enriched from blood (not recorded which). These TCRs come from a man between 60 and 75 years old who had been exposed to COVID-19.

The rearrangement uses TRBV7-2 and TRBJ1-2; 8 bases map to TRBD1. Germline loops: CDR1 SGHTA, CDR2 FQGNSA. The V segment lost 5 bases and the J segment 7 bases; nucleotides outside the gene matches: 12. The CDR3 length is 15 residues. CDR3 sequence reads: CASSPPDRVVGGYTF. In DNA, the CDR3 is TGTGCCAGCAGCCCCCCGGACAGGGTTGTGGGTGGCTACACCTTC. Together with reference TRBV7-2 and TRBJ1-2, the CDR3 gives the full variable domain: GAGVSQSPSNKVTEKGKDVELRCDPISGHTALYWYRQSLGQGLEFLIYFQGNSAPDKSGLPSDRFSAERTGGSVSTLTIQRTQQEDSAVYLCASSPPDRVVGGYTFGSGTRLTVV.

This clone was counted a few times. The CDR3 region has the DNA TGTGCCAGCAGCTTAGGGACAGGGATCTACGAGCAGTACTTC. It encodes CASSLGTGIYEQYF. The chain is built from TRBV7-8 and TRBJ2-7; the match to TRBD1 covers 8 bases. The trim removed 1 base at V and 3 bases at J, leaving 2 bases unmatched. The CDR3 has 14 amino acids. Germline-derived CDR1 and CDR2 are SGHVS and FQNEAQ.

As DNA, the CDR3 is TGTGCCAGCAGCTCTACTGGACAGGGGGCCCCCTACGAGCAGTACTTC. It encodes CASSSTGQGAPYEQYF. This chain joins TRBV11-3 and TRBJ2-7, with 11 bases identical to TRBD1. V shed 4 bases and J 2 bases; nucleotides not matched to a gene: 7. The V gene's germline CDR1 is SGHNT and CDR2 YENEEA. CDR3 size: 16 residues.

The chain recombines TRBV6-4 with TRBJ2-7, with D tentatively TRBD1 (5 bases). The ends were cut back, 8 bases at V and 0 bases at J, with 17 bases in the middle. Germline V gene lookup returns CDR1 MRHNA and CDR2 SNTAGT. This CDR3 has 15 residues. The CDR3: CASEQAVPTSYEQYF. CDR3 DNA: TGTGCCAGCGAACAGGCGGTACCGACCTCCTACGAGCAGTACTTC.

V and J are TRBV9 and TRBJ2-1, with 12 bases lining up with TRBD2. V lost 0 bases and J lost 4; bases outside the gene matches: 5. CDR3 length: 17 residues. Germline CDR1 reads SGDLS; CDR2 reads YYNGEE. The CDR3, as DNA: TGTGCCAGCAGCGTAGCCGCACTAGCGGGAGGATACAATGAGCAGTTCTTC. This encodes CASSVAALAGGYNEQFF.

The rearrangement links TRBV7-4 to TRBJ2-1; perhaps TRBD1 as D (6 bases). Germline assignment: CDR1 SGHVT and CDR2 SQSDAQ. The CDR3 is made up of 17 amino acids. V lost 5 bases and J lost 3, with 20 bases in between. In DNA form, the CDR3 reads TGTGCCAGCAGCCATGTTCCGAGGGGGAAGAACTACAATGAGCAGTTCTTC. Translation: CASSHVPRGKNYNEQFF.

The chain uses TRBV5-4 and TRBJ1-1, with a weak D call TRBD1 (5 bases). The V gene's germline CDR1 is SGHNT and CDR2 YYREEE (reference sequence). The CDR3 has 17 residues. Trimming took off 3 bases at V and 5 bases at J, with 23 bases between the two ends. This CDR3 is CASSSTGVGTPGTEAFF. CDR3 DNA sequence: TGTGCCAGCAGCTCCACGGGGGTCGGGACCCCGGGTACTGAAGCTTTCTTT.

This clone showed up just once. The chain carries TRBV28 and TRBJ2-1, with 7 positions matching TRBD2. The CDR3 extends over 14 amino acids. J gave up 6 bases and V 6 bases, and 8 bases lay outside the gene matches. Germline CDR1 reads MDHEN; CDR2 reads SYDVKM. This chain's CDR3 is CASRGQRESNEQFF. Here the CDR3 DNA reads TGTGCCAGCAGGGGCCAGCGGGAATCCAATGAGCAGTTCTTC.

CDR3 sequence (DNA): TGCGCCAGCAGCACGGGACTAGCGGGAGGGGAGACCCAGTACTTC. Protein product: CASSTGLAGGETQYF. The rearrangement links TRBV5-1 to TRBJ2-5, with 16 bases identical to TRBD2. With 4 bases clipped from V and 5 bases from J, the junction kept 2 bases outside the gene matches. In germline, CDR1 is SGHRS, CDR2 YFSETQ. This CDR3 is built from 15 residues.

The J gene is TRBJ2-2, the V gene TRBV6-5; D unresolved. CDR3 length: 13 amino acids. Trimming cost V 3 bases and J 5 bases, with 7 bases left between them. Germline lookup yields CDR1 MNHEY and CDR2 SVGAGI. The CDR3 protein is CASSYGRTGELFF. CDR3 nucleotide sequence: TGTGCCAGCAGTTATGGTCGGACCGGGGAGCTGTTTTTT.

This clone was recorded a few times. A much more abundant neighbour one base away suggests this may be a read error. The same CDR3 arises from other DNA sequences in this sample as well. This rearrangement joins TRBV7-2 to TRBJ2-1; maybe TRBD2 (5 bases). V gave up 0 bases and J gave up 4 bases, with 7 bases separating them. Per the germline V gene, CDR1 is SGHTA and CDR2 is FQGNSA. The CDR3 covers 14 residues. CDR3 in DNA: TGTGCCAGCAGCTTAGCGGGAGTATACAATGAGCAGTTCTTC. Translating it yields CASSLAGVYNEQFF.

The rearrangement uses TRBV5-6 and TRBJ2-1, with D hard to call. The CDR3 extends over 15 amino acids. Germline V CDR1 and CDR2: SGHDT, YYEEEE. Between the trimmed V and J ends, which lost 2 bases and 0 bases, there was a span of 9 bases. The CDR3 loop is CASSFGLTSYNEQFF. CDR3 DNA sequence: TGTGCCAGCAGCTTCGGGTTAACCTCCTACAATGAGCAGTTCTTC.

The chain joins TRBV6-5 to TRBJ1-2, with TRBD1 identical over 10 bases. The CDR3 has 15 amino acids. J lost 4 bases, V lost 6 bases, and 8 bases had no gene match. CDR1 is MNHEY, CDR2 SVGAGI, per germline. The CDR3 DNA is TGTGCCAGCAGGCCGCCGACAGGGGGCCTCTATGGCTACACCTTC. Its protein is CASRPPTGGLYGYTF.

The chain couples TRBV5-4 to TRBJ2-5; 10 nucleotides align to TRBD2. Germline CDR1 SGHNT, CDR2 YYREEE (reference sequence). The trim removed 0 bases at V and 3 bases at J, leaving 8 bases unmatched. The length of the CDR3 is 17 residues. Here the CDR3 DNA reads TGTGCCAGCAGCTTGGTGGGGCTAGCGGGAGTAAAAGAGACCCAGTACTTC. It codes for CASSLVGLAGVKETQYF.

The J gene is TRBJ1-1, the V gene TRBV24-1; the D gene is possibly TRBD1 (6 bases). This CDR3 is 15 amino acids long. CDR1 and CDR2 (germline): KGHDR, SFDVKD. Deletions cut 3 bases from V and 4 bases from J, with 14 bases between. CDR3 in DNA: TGTGCCACCAGTGATAACGCCAGGGGAAGCACTGAAGCTTTCTTT. It encodes CATSDNARGSTEAFF.

CDR3 DNA sequence: TGTGCCAGCAGCCAAAACCTCGGGACAACTTTCTTT. Protein product: CASSQNLGTTFF. J is TRBJ1-1 and V is TRBV28, with D perhaps TRBD1 (6 bases). This CDR3 has 12 amino acids. V was cut by 6 bases and J by 12 bases, with 17 bases left in between. Germline V CDR1 and CDR2: MDHEN, SYDVKM. The full variable domain, completed using reference TRBV28 and TRBJ1-1, is DVKVTQSSRYLVKRTGEKVFLECVQDMDHENMFWYRQDPGLGLRLIYFSYDVKMKEKGDIPEGYSVSREKKERFSLILESASTNQTSMYLCASSQNLGTTFFGQGTRLTVV.

The chain couples TRBV18 to TRBJ2-5, with 9 bases matching TRBD2. Germline V CDR1 and CDR2: KGHSH, LQKENI. The CDR3 covers 15 residues. V shed 4 bases, J shed 5 bases, and the junction held 8 bases outside the gene matches. CDR3 coding DNA: TGTGCCAGCTCACGCCGCGGGAGGGGAACGGAGACCCAGTACTTC. It codes for CASSRRGRGTETQYF.

In this sample, this clone turned up once. The chain recombines TRBV14 with TRBJ2-2, with a tentative D call TRBD2 (6 bases). The V gene lost 4 bases and the J gene lost 3 bases, with 18 bases spanning the gap. The CDR3 totals 17 residues. Germline V gene sequence: CDR1 SGHDN, CDR2 FVKESK. The CDR3 DNA is TGTGCCAGCAGCCCAAGCGTCCTAGCGCAAGACACCGGGGAGCTGTTTTTT. Its protein product is CASSPSVLAQDTGELFF.

The rearrangement uses TRBV10-3 and TRBJ2-1, with TRBD2 matching over 7 bases. Trimming removed 7 bases from V and 2 bases from J; junction bases left unmatched: 5. Germline lookup yields CDR1 ENHRY and CDR2 SYGVKD. The length of the CDR3 is 14 residues. The CDR3 sequence: CAITSGGPYNEQFF. The CDR3 DNA is TGTGCCATCACGTCGGGAGGTCCCTACAATGAGCAGTTCTTC.

The chain employs TRBV12-3 or TRBV12-4 and TRBJ1-1; the D gene is possibly TRBD1 (6 bases). Trimming left V 7 bases short and J 0 bases short, with 9 bases between. This CDR3 has 13 amino acids. CDR3 DNA sequence: TGTGCCAGCACAGGACAGATGAACACTGAAGCTTTCTTT. Its protein product is CASTGQMNTEAFF.

This chain joins TRBV5-4 and TRBJ2-3, with unresolved D. Germline V CDR1 and CDR2: SGHNT, YYREEE (reference sequence). The CDR3 has 12 residues. Trimming pared 4 bases from V and 0 bases from J, leaving 3 bases between. CDR3 nucleotide sequence: TGTGCCAGCAGCCCAAGCACAGATACGCAGTATTTT. It encodes CASSPSTDTQYF.